The clone carrying this T cell receptor beta chain was picked up a small number of times. Its specificity is not known. Germline loops: CDR1 DFQATT, CDR2 SNEGSKA (reference sequence). V dropped 6 bases and J dropped 0 bases, with 11 bases sitting between them. The CDR3 length is 13 residues. CDR3 regions were amplified by Arm-PCR using iRepertoire HTBI primers to build TCR beta libraries. Using its own MiXCR run on the multiplex PCR reads, TCRdb lists one record per CDR3 protein. The sample includes hundreds of thousands of distinct CDR3 sequences, around 15% of them seen just once. This sample was included in a study of regulatory T cells in long-lasting Graves disease. Findings and limits, study-wide: It is possible that accuracy was reduced by the small size of the sample.

This sample's time point: newly diagnosed GD, antithyroid drugs for less than 3 months. Preparation of the TCR library used RNA extracted from PBMCs. These data also featured in a second study, about T cells in Graves' hyperthyroidism and ophthalmopathy. That source reports: Patients were excluded for uncontrolled infection, other autoimmune disease, pregnancy or lactation. RT-PCR in the first round (using the HTBI primer set) targeted the TCR CDR3.

This material consisted of peripheral blood mononuclear cells (PBMCs), taken at new diagnosis, from a patient treated with antithyroid drugs. The V call is TRBV20-1, the J call TRBJ1-2; no clear D gene. This sequence was found in a woman in her 30s with Graves disease. In DNA form, the CDR3 reads TGCAGTGCCGCTTTAGATGCTAACTATGGCTACACCTTC. Its protein is CSAALDANYGYTF.